This T cell receptor (beta chain) was recorded in a study of blood T cells in healthy people across ages. Study-wide findings and caveats: Age advanced and TCR beta diversity per million T cells fell, roughly linearly.

A second PCR of roughly 7 to 11 cycles used a sample-barcoded 5' primer and a J-beta primer mix. Every cDNA was tagged by a template-switch adaptor with 12 random nucleotides. TCRdb re-analysed the 5' RACE reads in MiXCR, keeping a single row per CDR3 protein. The sample shows approximately 780,000 distinct CDR3 sequences, more than 25% of them seen only once. This clonotype came up a few times. No antigen is known for it. Another study also made use of these data, one on T cells of mothers and their children. As reported in that work: For each mother, over 10 million TCR beta CDR3 reads were obtained, and for each child, approximately 3 million.

The sequence derives from a boy aged 5-17 years in good health. The sequencing input was blood.

CDR3 sequence: CASSHSGTSSYNSPLHF. CDR3 in DNA: TGTGCCAGCAGCCATTCGGGGACTAGCTCCTATAATTCACCCCTCCACTTT. The chain is built from TRBV5-4 and TRBJ1-6, with D possibly being TRBD1 (5 bases). The CDR3 is 17 residues long. Trimming left V 4 bases short and J 0 bases short, with 14 bases between. CDR1 and CDR2 (germline): SGHNT, YYREEE (reference sequence).